This T cell receptor beta chain is drawn from a study of technical replicates of blood from a few donors. The protocol was immunoSEQ multiplex PCR, while the TCRdb copy is restricted to in-frame clones and leaves out a portion. The table has about 54,000 clones, around 94% seen once. The length of the CDR3 is 16 residues. The germline V and J ends were trimmed by 3 bases and 1 base, with 15 bases remaining between them. The germline CDR1 and CDR2 sequences are KGHSH and LQKENI. J is TRBJ2-5 and V is TRBV18; a possible D gene is TRBD2 (6 bases). The source is a human donor in good health. The sequenced sample was T cells isolated from PBMCs. DNA of the CDR3: TGTGCCAGCTCACCGGGGTTACGGACTATCCAAGAGACCCAGTACTTC. Its translation: CASSPGLRTIQETQYF.